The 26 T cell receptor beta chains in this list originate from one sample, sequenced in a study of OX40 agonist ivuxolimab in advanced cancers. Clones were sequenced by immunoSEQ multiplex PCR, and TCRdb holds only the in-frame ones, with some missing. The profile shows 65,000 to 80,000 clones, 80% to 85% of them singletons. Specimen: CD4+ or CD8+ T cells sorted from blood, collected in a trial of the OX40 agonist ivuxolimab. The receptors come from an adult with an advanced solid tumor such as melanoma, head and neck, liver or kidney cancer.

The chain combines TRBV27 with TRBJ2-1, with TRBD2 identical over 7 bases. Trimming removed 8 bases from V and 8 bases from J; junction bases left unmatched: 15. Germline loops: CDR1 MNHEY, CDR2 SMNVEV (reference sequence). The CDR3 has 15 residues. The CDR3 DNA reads TGTGCCAGCCGATATACGGGATTTCGGGGGGATGAGCAGTTCTTC. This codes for CASRYTGFRGDEQFF.

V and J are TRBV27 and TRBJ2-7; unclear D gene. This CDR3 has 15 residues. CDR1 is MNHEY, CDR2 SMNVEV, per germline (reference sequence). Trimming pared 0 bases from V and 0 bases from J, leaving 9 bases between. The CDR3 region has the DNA TGTGCCAGCAGTTTATCCCCCGATATCTCCTACGAGCAGTACTTC. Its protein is CASSLSPDISYEQYF.

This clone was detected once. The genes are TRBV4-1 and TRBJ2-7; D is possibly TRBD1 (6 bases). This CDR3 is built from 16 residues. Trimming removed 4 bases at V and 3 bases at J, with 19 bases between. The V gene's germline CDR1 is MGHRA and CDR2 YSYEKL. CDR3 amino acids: CASSRGVRDINYEQYF. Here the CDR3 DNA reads TGCGCCAGCAGCCGCGGCGTCCGGGACATCAACTACGAGCAGTACTTC.

The CDR3 loop is CASSFAGLYNEQFF. DNA of the CDR3: TGTGCCAGCAGCTTCGCGGGTTTATACAATGAGCAGTTCTTC. The chain has TRBV11-2 and TRBJ2-1, with D tentatively TRBD2 (5 bases). Germline V gene data show CDR1 as SGHAT and CDR2 as FQNNGV. CDR3 length: 14 residues. V was cut by 3 bases and J by 4 bases, with 10 bases left in between.

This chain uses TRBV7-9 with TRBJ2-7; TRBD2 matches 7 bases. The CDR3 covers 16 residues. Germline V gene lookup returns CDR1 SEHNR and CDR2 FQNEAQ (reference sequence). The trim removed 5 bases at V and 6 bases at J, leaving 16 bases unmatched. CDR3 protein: CASSGGVAGVYPEQYF. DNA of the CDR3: TGTGCCAGCAGCGGGGGAGTGGCGGGAGTTTATCCCGAGCAGTACTTC.

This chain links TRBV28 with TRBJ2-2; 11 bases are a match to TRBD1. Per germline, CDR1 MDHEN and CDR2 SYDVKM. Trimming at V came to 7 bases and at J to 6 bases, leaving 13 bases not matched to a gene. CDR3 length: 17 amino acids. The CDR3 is CASTQSGTGGPAGELFF. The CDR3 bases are TGTGCCAGCACCCAGAGCGGGACAGGGGGTCCCGCCGGGGAGCTGTTTTTT.

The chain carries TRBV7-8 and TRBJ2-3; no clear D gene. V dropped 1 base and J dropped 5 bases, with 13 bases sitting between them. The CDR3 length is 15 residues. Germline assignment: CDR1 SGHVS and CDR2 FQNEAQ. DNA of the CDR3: TGTGCCAGCAGCTTAGTCGGAATTTCTGAAGATACGCAGTATTTT. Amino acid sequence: CASSLVGISEDTQYF.

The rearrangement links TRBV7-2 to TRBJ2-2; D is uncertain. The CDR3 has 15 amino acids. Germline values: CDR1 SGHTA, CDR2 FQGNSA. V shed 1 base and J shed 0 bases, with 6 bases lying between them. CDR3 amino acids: CASSLDGANTGELFF. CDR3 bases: TGTGCCAGCAGCTTAGACGGAGCGAACACCGGGGAGCTGTTTTTT.

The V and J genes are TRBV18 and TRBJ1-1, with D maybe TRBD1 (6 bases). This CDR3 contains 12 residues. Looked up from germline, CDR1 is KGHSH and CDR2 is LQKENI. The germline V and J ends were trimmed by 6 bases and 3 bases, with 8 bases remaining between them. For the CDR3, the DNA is TGTGCCAGCTCCTACAGGGACACTGAAGCTTTCTTT. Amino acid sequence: CASSYRDTEAFF.

The CDR3 coding sequence is TGTGCCAGCAGCCTAGCACTAGCGGGAGGCAACAATGAGCAGTTCTTC. It translates to CASSLALAGGNNEQFF. The chain uses TRBV4-2 and TRBJ2-1; 12 nucleotides match TRBD2. Germline V lookup: CDR1 LGHNA, CDR2 YNFKEQ. The CDR3 is 16 amino acids. J gave up 5 bases and V 4 bases, and 6 bases lay outside the gene matches.

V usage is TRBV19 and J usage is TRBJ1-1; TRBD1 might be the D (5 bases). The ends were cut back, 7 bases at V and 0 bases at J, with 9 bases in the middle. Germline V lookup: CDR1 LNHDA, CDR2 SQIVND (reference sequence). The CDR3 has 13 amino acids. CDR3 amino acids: CASTGRVNTEAFF. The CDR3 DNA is TGTGCCAGTACCGGCAGGGTGAACACTGAAGCTTTCTTT.

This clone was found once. CDR3 amino acids: CASSFGQGVGLGTEAFF. CDR3 nucleotide sequence: TGTGCCAGCAGCTTCGGACAGGGGGTCGGGTTGGGGACTGAAGCTTTCTTT. The V gene is TRBV7-9, the J gene TRBJ1-1, with 10 bases fitting TRBD1. V shed 3 bases, J shed 5 bases, and the junction held 12 bases outside the gene matches. Germline V gene sequence: CDR1 SEHNR, CDR2 FQNEAQ (reference sequence). The CDR3 totals 17 residues.

The CDR3 is CASRRSGTNEKLFF. The DNA of the CDR3 is TGTGCCAGCAGGAGGTCAGGGACTAATGAAAAACTGTTTTTT. J is TRBJ1-4 and V is TRBV2; D perhaps matches TRBD1 (5 bases). This CDR3 contains 14 residues. Between the trimmed V and J ends, which lost 6 bases and 2 bases, there was a span of 10 bases. Germline lookup yields CDR1 SNHLY and CDR2 FYNNEI.

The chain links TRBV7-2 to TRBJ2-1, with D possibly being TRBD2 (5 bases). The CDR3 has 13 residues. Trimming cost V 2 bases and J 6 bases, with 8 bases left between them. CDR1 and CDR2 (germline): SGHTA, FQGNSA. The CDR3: CASSLTRSNEQFF. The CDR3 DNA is TGTGCCAGCAGCTTAACTAGAAGCAATGAGCAGTTCTTC.

The CDR3 here is CASRPGAGETQYF. As DNA, the CDR3 is TGTGCCAGCAGACCGGGCGCCGGGGAGACCCAGTACTTC. The genes are TRBV28 and TRBJ2-5; D is unclear. The CDR3 extends over 13 amino acids. Germline V lookup: CDR1 MDHEN, CDR2 SYDVKM. V lost 6 bases, J lost 5 bases, and 13 bases lay in between.

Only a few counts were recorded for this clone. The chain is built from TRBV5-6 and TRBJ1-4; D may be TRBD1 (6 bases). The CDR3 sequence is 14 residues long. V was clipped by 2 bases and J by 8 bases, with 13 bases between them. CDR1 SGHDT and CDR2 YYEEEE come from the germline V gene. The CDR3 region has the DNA TGTGCCAGCAGCTTCAACCTCAGGGGAGAAAAACTGTTTTTT. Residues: CASSFNLRGEKLFF. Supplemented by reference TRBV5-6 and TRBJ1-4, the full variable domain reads DAGVTQSPTHLIKTRGQQVTLRCSPKSGHDTVSWYQQALGQGPQFIFQYYEEEERQRGNFPDRFSGHQFPNYSSELNVNALLLGDSALYLCASSFNLRGEKLFFGSGTQLSVL.

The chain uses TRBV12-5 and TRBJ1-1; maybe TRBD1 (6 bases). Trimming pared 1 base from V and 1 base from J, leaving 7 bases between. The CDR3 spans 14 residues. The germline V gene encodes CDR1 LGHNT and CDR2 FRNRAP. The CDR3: CASGLGRGNTEAFF. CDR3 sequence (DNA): TGTGCTAGTGGTTTGGGCAGGGGGAACACTGAAGCTTTCTTT. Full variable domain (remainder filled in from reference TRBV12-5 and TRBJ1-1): DARVTQTPRHKVTEMGQEVTMRCQPILGHNTVFWYRQTMMQGLELLAYFRNRAPLDDSGMPKDRFSAEMPDATLATLKIQPSEPRDSAVYFCASGLGRGNTEAFFGQGTRLTVV.

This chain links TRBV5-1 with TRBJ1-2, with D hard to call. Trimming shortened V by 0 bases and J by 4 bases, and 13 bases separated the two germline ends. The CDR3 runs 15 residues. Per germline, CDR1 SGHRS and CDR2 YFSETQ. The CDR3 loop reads CASSLGKPGPYGYTF. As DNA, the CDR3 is TGCGCCAGCAGCTTGGGGAAACCTGGTCCCTATGGCTACACCTTC.

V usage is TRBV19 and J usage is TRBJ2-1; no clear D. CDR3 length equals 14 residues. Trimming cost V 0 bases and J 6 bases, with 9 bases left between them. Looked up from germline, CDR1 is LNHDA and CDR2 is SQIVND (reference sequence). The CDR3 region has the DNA TGTGCCAGTAGTATAGAGAGTACCTTCAATGAGCAGTTCTTC. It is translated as CASSIESTFNEQFF.

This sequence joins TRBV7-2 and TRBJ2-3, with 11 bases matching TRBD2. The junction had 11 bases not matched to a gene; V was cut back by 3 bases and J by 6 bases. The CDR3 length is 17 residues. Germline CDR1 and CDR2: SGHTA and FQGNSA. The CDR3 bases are TGTGCCAGCAGCTTCCCAATTAGCGGGAGGGCTGGGGATACGCAGTATTTT. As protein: CASSFPISGRAGDTQYF.

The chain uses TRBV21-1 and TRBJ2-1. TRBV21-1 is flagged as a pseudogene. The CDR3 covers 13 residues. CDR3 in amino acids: CASSIGIYNEQFF. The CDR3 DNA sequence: TGTGCCAGCAGCATAGGAATTTACAATGAGCAGTTCTTC.

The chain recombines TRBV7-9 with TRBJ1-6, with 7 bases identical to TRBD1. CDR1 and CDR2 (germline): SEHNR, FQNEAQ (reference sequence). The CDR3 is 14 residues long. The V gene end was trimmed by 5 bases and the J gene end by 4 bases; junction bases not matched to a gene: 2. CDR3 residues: CASSLQGYNSPLHF. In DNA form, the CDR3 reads TGTGCCAGCAGCCTACAGGGGTATAATTCACCCCTCCACTTT.

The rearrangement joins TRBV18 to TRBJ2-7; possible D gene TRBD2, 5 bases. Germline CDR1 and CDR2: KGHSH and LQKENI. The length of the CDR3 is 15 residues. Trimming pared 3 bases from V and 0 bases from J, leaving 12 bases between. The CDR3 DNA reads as TGTGCCAGCTCACCCAGGAGAGGGTCCTCCTACGAGCAGTACTTC. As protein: CASSPRRGSSYEQYF.

CDR3 DNA: TGCGCCAGCTCTAGCGGGAGGGCCGGAGAGACCCAGTACTTC. Amino acids: CASSSGRAGETQYF. The chain has TRBV5-1 and TRBJ2-5; 12 bases are a match to TRBD2. The CDR3 totals 14 residues. CDR1 is SGHRS and CDR2 is YFSETQ in the germline V gene. V dropped 7 bases and J dropped 4; count of bases not matched to a gene: 5.

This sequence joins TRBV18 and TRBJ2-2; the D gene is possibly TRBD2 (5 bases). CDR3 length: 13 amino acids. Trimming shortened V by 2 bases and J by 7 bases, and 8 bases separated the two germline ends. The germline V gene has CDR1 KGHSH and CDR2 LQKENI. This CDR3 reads CASSPREIGELFF. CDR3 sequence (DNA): TGTGCCAGCTCACCAAGGGAGATCGGGGAGCTGTTTTTT.

This chain's CDR3 is CASRPSRDSYEQYF. The DNA for the CDR3 is TGTGCCAGCAGGCCGTCCCGGGACAGCTACGAGCAGTACTTC. The chain links TRBV6-5 to TRBJ2-7; 7 bases fit TRBD1. The CDR3 has 14 amino acids. CDR1 MNHEY and CDR2 SVGAGI come from the germline V gene. V lost 6 bases to trimming and J lost 3 bases; unmatched junction nucleotides: 8.